A single sample gave rise to the 5 T cell receptor beta chains below, sequenced in a study of cytomegalovirus exposure and HLA in healthy donors. PCR primers comprised 60 Vbeta and 13 Jbeta primers. TCRdb keeps only in-frame clones here, not all; method: immunoSEQ multiplex PCR. The repertoire holds 170,000 or so clones, with around 82% as singletons. The sample was PBMCs. Every receptor here comes from a boy younger than 10 in good health and CMV-seronegative.

This clone occurred once. The J gene is TRBJ2-7, the V gene TRBV27; 9 bases align to TRBD1. Trimming cost V 5 bases and J 4 bases; bases outside gene matches: 9. The CDR3 spans 15 residues. CDR1 is MNHEY and CDR2 is SMNVEV in the germline V gene (reference sequence). In DNA, the CDR3 is TGTGCCAGCAGTGCAATCGGGACAGGGAGTTACGAGCAGTACTTC. This codes for CASSAIGTGSYEQYF.

V and J are TRBV28 and TRBJ2-3, with 8 positions matching TRBD2. Germline V CDR1 and CDR2: MDHEN, SYDVKM. J lost 4 bases, V lost 4 bases, and 10 bases had no gene match. CDR3 length equals 16 residues. The CDR3 nucleotides are TGTGCCAGCAGTTCTCTGATCGGGAGGGCCCCAGATACGCAGTATTTT. Translated, it gives CASSSLIGRAPDTQYF.

The gene calls are TRBV29-1 and TRBJ2-1; TRBD2 matches at 9 bases. The V segment lost 1 base and the J segment 10 bases; nucleotides outside the gene matches: 8. Germline CDR1 is SQVTM and CDR2 is ANQGSEA. The CDR3 runs to 14 residues. The CDR3: CSVEGSGSRWEQFF. CDR3 DNA: TGCAGCGTTGAAGGTAGCGGGAGCCGGTGGGAGCAGTTCTTC.

This clone was observed a handful of times. The J gene is TRBJ1-4, the V gene TRBV2, with 8 bases that match TRBD1. CDR1 and CDR2 (germline): SNHLY, FYNNEI. V was clipped by 3 bases and J by 7 bases; unmatched bases: 7. The CDR3 sequence is 15 residues long. DNA for the CDR3: TGTGCCAGCAGTGAGGTTGAAGGACAGGGTGAAAAACTGTTTTTT. Protein product: CASSEVEGQGEKLFF.

The chain links TRBV6-5 to TRBJ2-7; 8 bases are shared with TRBD2. Germline loops: CDR1 MNHEY, CDR2 SVGAGI. This CDR3 is built from 14 residues. Trimming cost V 5 bases and J 0 bases; bases outside gene matches: 3. CDR3 protein: CASSISGASYEQYF. Here the CDR3 DNA reads TGTGCCAGCAGTATTAGCGGGGCCTCCTACGAGCAGTACTTC.